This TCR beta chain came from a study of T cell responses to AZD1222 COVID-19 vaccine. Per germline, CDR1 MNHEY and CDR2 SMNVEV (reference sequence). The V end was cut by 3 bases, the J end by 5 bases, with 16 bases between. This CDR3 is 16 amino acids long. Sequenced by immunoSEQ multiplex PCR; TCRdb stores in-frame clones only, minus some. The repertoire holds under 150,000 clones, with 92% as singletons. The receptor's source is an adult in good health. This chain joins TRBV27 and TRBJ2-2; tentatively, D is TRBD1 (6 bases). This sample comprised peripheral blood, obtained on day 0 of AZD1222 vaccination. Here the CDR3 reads CASSFFAGAGTGELFF. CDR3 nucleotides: TGTGCCAGCAGTTTTTTTGCAGGGGCGGGTACCGGGGAGCTGTTTTTT.